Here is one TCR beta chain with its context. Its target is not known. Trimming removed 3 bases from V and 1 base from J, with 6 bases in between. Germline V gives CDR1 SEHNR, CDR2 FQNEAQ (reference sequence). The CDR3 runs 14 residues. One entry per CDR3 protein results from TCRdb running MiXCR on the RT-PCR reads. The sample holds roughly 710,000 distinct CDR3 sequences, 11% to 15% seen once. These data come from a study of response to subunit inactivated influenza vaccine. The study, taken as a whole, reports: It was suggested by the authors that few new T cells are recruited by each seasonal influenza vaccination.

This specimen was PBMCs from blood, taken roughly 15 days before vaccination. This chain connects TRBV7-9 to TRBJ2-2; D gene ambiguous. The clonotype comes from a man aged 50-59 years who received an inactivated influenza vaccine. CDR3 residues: CASSFMRNTGELFF. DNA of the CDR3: TGTGCCAGCAGCTTTATGCGGAACACCGGGGAGCTGTTTTTT.